Each of the 21 T cell receptor beta chains below was sequenced from the same sample in a study of CD8 T cells in ankylosing spondylitis. Each CDR3 protein gets one entry after TCRdb re-called the 5' RACE reads with MiXCR. The sample comprises 150,000 to 200,000 distinct CDR3 sequences, around 19% of which are singletons, and about 7.8% rests with the top ten. Sequenced sample: blood, either unsorted or a sorted T cell fraction (not recorded which). These receptors originate from a male donor with ankylosing spondylitis or in good health (not recorded which).

This clonotype has at least ten counts. The chain couples TRBV7-3 to TRBJ1-1, with D hard to call. Per germline, CDR1 SGHTA and CDR2 FQGTGA. V shed 2 bases and J shed 8 bases, with 12 bases lying between them. The CDR3 runs to 13 residues. The chain's CDR3 is CASSLGNVGEAFF. Written as DNA, the CDR3 is TGTGCCAGCAGCTTAGGGAATGTGGGAGAAGCTTTCTTT.

The chain employs TRBV12-3 or TRBV12-4 and TRBJ2-2, with D perhaps TRBD2 (5 bases). The CDR3 has 12 amino acids. Trimming left V 9 bases short and J 10 bases short, with 15 bases between. CDR3 in amino acids: CASSELSAELFF. The CDR3 DNA is TGTGCCAGTAGCGAGCTAAGCGCGGAGCTGTTTTTT.

J is TRBJ2-1 and V is TRBV19, with D unresolved. CDR3 length equals 13 residues. CDR1 is LNHDA and CDR2 is SQIVND in the germline V gene (reference sequence). V was cut by 1 base and J by 7 bases, with 8 bases left in between. This CDR3 reads CASSIAAKNEQFF. CDR3 coding DNA: TGTGCCAGTAGTATAGCGGCTAAAAATGAGCAGTTCTTC.

This clonotype was seen a few times. The chain joins TRBV5-1 to TRBJ2-3; weak D call: TRBD2 (5 bases). Trimming pared 0 bases from V and 1 base from J, leaving 15 bases between. CDR1 SGHRS and CDR2 YFSETQ come from the germline V gene. The CDR3 has 17 amino acids. CDR3 residues: CASSLGRALRGTDTQYF. DNA for the CDR3: TGCGCCAGCAGCTTGGGGCGGGCCCTAAGGGGCACAGATACGCAGTATTTT.

This chain joins TRBV12-2 and TRBJ1-4; TRBD1, the table's D call, was not compared with the DNA. TRBV12-2 is annotated as a pseudogene. The CDR3 is made up of 14 amino acids. As DNA, the CDR3 is TGTGCAAGTCACTACAGGACAACTAATGAAAAACTGTTTTTT. Translation: CASHYRTTNEKLFF.

This clonotype was seen repeatedly, ten times or more. V gene TRBV20-1 combines with J gene TRBJ1-2; tentatively, D is TRBD1 (6 bases). Germline V gene data show CDR1 as DFQATT and CDR2 as SNEGSKA (reference sequence). The CDR3 runs to 13 residues. The V end lost 1 base, the J end lost 8 bases, and 14 bases lay between the germline ends. The CDR3 region is CSARGHRAEGYTF. The CDR3 DNA reads TGCAGTGCTAGAGGGCACAGGGCCGAGGGCTACACCTTC.

This clonotype was seen repeatedly, ten times or more. The J gene is TRBJ1-6, the V gene TRBV27; TRBD1 matches 11 bases. Germline CDR1 reads MNHEY; CDR2 reads SMNVEV (reference sequence). The CDR3 is made up of 16 amino acids. Trimming cost V 3 bases and J 5 bases; bases outside gene matches: 3. In nucleotides, the CDR3 is TGTGCCAGCAGTTTCGGGACAGGGGGTAATAATTCACCCCTCCACTTT. Translation gives CASSFGTGGNNSPLHF.

This clonotype occurred many times. The genes are TRBV6-1 and TRBJ1-2, with 8 bases identical to TRBD1. The germline CDR1 and CDR2 sequences are MNHNS and SASEGT. This CDR3 spans 13 amino acids. Losses at the gene ends were 6 bases for V and 2 bases for J; bases not matched to a gene: 2. Here the CDR3 DNA reads TGTGCCAGCAGCAGGACAGGGAACTATGGCTACACCTTC. Its protein product is CASSRTGNYGYTF.

This clonotype was seen only a few times. This chain connects TRBV27 to TRBJ2-7, with 7 nucleotides matching TRBD1. The V gene's germline CDR1 is MNHEY and CDR2 SMNVEV (reference sequence). V lost 1 base to trimming and J lost 5 bases; unmatched junction nucleotides: 11. The CDR3 loop spans 16 amino acids. CDR3 DNA sequence: TGTGCCAGCAGTTTATTGAGGACAGGCAAAGGGGACGAGCAGTACTTC. Amino acids: CASSLLRTGKGDEQYF.

This clonotype was seen at least ten times. The V call is TRBV12-3 or TRBV12-4, the J call TRBJ1-1; D not certain. This CDR3 is 14 amino acids long. V was clipped by 7 bases and J by 2 bases, with 14 bases between them. The CDR3 DNA reads as TGTGCCAGCACCGCCGGTGAGGGCAACACTGAAGCTTTCTTT. Translated: CASTAGEGNTEAFF.

The table lists this clonotype with a few counts. The chain links TRBV18 to TRBJ2-1; 9 nucleotides line up with TRBD2. V lost 6 bases to trimming and J lost 1 base; unmatched junction nucleotides: 10. Germline values: CDR1 KGHSH, CDR2 LQKENI. The CDR3 has 17 residues. This CDR3 reads CASSSELAGLSYNEQFF. DNA of the CDR3: TGTGCCAGCTCGTCCGAACTAGCGGGCCTATCCTACAATGAGCAGTTCTTC.

The CDR3 loop is CAACDPTQGTSGSAPYNEQFF. In DNA, the CDR3 is TGTGCCGCCTGTGACCCGACTCAAGGGACTAGCGGGAGCGCCCCCTACAATGAGCAGTTCTTC. This chain joins TRBV10-3 and TRBJ2-1; 14 bases are a match to TRBD2. V dropped 11 bases and J dropped 2; count of bases not matched to a gene: 23. This CDR3 region has 21 residues. CDR1 and CDR2 (germline): ENHRY, SYGVKD.

The V call is TRBV9, the J call TRBJ1-2; D is unclear. This CDR3 comprises 13 residues. CDR1 and CDR2 (germline): SGDLS, YYNGEE. The V end was cut by 3 bases, the J end by 6 bases, with 12 bases between. CDR3 protein: CASSDRVKHGYTF. The CDR3 DNA reads TGTGCCAGCAGCGATCGGGTCAAGCATGGCTACACCTTC. The entire variable domain, with the rest obtained from reference TRBV9 and TRBJ1-2, is as follows: DSGVTQTPKHLITATGQRVTLRCSPRSGDLSVYWYQQSLDQGLQFLIQYYNGEERAKGNILERFSAQQFPDLHSELNLSSLELGDSALYFCASSDRVKHGYTFGSGTRLTVV.

CDR3 DNA sequence: TGTGCCAGCAGCCGCCTGGGACAGACTAACACTGAAGCTTTCTTT. Translated: CASSRLGQTNTEAFF. The V call is TRBV3-1, the J call TRBJ1-1; 7 nucleotides match TRBD1. Germline trimming cut 4 bases from V and 2 bases from J; bases unmatched to any gene: 7. Germline V lookup: CDR1 LGHDT, CDR2 YNNKEL (reference sequence). The CDR3 has 15 amino acids. The full variable domain, its missing parts supplied by reference TRBV3-1 and TRBJ1-1, is DTAVSQTPKYLVTQMGNDKSIKCEQNLGHDTMYWYKQDSKKFLKIMFSYNNKELIINETVPNRFSPKSPDKAHLNLHINSLELGDSAVYFCASSRLGQTNTEAFFGQGTRLTVV.

The chain has TRBV28 and TRBJ2-5, with TRBD1 identical over 10 bases. The CDR3 spans 18 residues. Germline V CDR1 and CDR2: MDHEN, SYDVKM. Trimming removed 3 bases from V and 1 base from J; junction bases left unmatched: 11. CDR3 region: CASSFRGIRTGGQETQYF. CDR3 DNA: TGTGCCAGCAGTTTCAGAGGGATCCGGACAGGGGGCCAAGAGACCCAGTACTTC.

This clonotype showed up just once. The chain couples TRBV18 to TRBJ2-6; 7 bases map to TRBD1. The CDR3 runs 16 residues. CDR1 is KGHSH and CDR2 is LQKENI in the germline V gene. The trim removed 1 base at V and 3 bases at J, leaving 3 bases unmatched. DNA of the CDR3: TGTGCCAGCTCACCACAGGGGGCCTTTGGGGCCAACGTCCTGACTTTC. It codes for CASSPQGAFGANVLTF.

This clonotype was seen ten or more times. The V gene is TRBV28, the J gene TRBJ2-1; 7 nucleotides align to TRBD2. The CDR3 has 14 residues. The germline CDR1 and CDR2 sequences are MDHEN and SYDVKM. V was clipped by 6 bases and J by 3 bases; unmatched bases: 5. The CDR3 reads CASRKGGSYNEQFF. CDR3 nucleotide sequence: TGTGCCAGCAGGAAGGGCGGGAGCTACAATGAGCAGTTCTTC.

This clonotype has more than one count but fewer than ten. The rearrangement uses TRBV18 and TRBJ2-7, with D perhaps matching TRBD2 (6 bases). CDR1 is KGHSH and CDR2 is LQKENI in the germline V gene. CDR3 size: 14 residues. V was clipped by 5 bases and J by 5 bases, with 16 bases between them. This CDR3 is CASSNNGGPNEQYF. The DNA of the CDR3 is TGTGCCAGCTCAAACAACGGGGGTCCCAACGAGCAGTACTTC.

At least ten counts were recorded for this clonotype. This chain connects TRBV5-1 to TRBJ2-1; 8 bases match TRBD2. The CDR3 is 14 residues long. CDR1 SGHRS and CDR2 YFSETQ come from the germline V gene. The ends lost 2 bases at V and 9 bases at J; junction bases unmatched: 7. CDR3 DNA sequence: TGCGCCAGCAGCTTTTCAGCGGGAGATAGTGAGCAGTTCTTC. Residues: CASSFSAGDSEQFF.

In its sample, this clonotype was seen a few times. The genes are TRBV30 and TRBJ2-2; no clear D gene. Per germline, CDR1 GTSNPN and CDR2 SVGIG (reference sequence). V was trimmed by 3 bases and J by 3 bases, leaving 11 bases between them. The CDR3 sequence is 14 residues long. CDR3 in amino acids: CAWRFGPDTGELFF. As DNA, the CDR3 is TGTGCCTGGAGATTTGGACCAGACACCGGGGAGCTGTTTTTT. Based on the CDR3 plus reference TRBV30 and TRBJ2-2, the full variable domain is SQTIHQWPATLVQPVGSPLSLECTVEGTSNPNLYWYRQAAGRGLQLLFYSVGIGQISSEVPQNLSASRPQDRQFILSSKKLLLSDSGFYLCAWRFGPDTGELFFGEGSRLTVL.

The chain carries TRBV3-1 and TRBJ2-1; D perhaps matches TRBD2 (5 bases). CDR1 and CDR2 (germline): LGHDT, YNNKEL (reference sequence). The length of the CDR3 is 13 residues. Trimming took off 3 bases at V and 9 bases at J, with 12 bases between the two ends. The CDR3 nucleotides are TGTGCCAGCAGCCAGGCAGCGGTGGGTGAGCAGTTCTTC. It codes for CASSQAAVGEQFF.